This T cell receptor beta chain was identified in a study of OX40 agonist ivuxolimab in advanced cancers. For the study at large: Ivuxolimab, which is an agonistic anti-OX40 (CD134) antibody, was administered to the patients. Enrollees could have had prior anti-PD-1, anti-PD-L1 or anti-CTLA-4 therapy, which more than 30% had received. Study-level results: Fewer expanded clones were found on average in CD4+ than in CD8+ T cells.

The CDR3 has 14 residues. The germline V and J ends were trimmed by 5 bases and 0 bases, with 11 bases remaining between them. CDR1 SNHLY and CDR2 FYNNEI come from the germline V gene. It was autoimmune disease history or systemic immunosuppression that excluded patients. In its sample, this clone was seen once. Its specificity is unknown. Only in-frame clones appear in the TCRdb table, and some are missing; sequencing was by immunoSEQ multiplex PCR. Of about 54,000 clones in the sample, approximately 85% are singletons; the top ten hold 0.95% to 1.5%. This sequence joins TRBV2 and TRBJ2-7; the D is unclear. The source of this sequence is an adult with an advanced solid tumor such as melanoma, head and neck, liver or kidney cancer. The material sequenced was CD4+ or CD8+ T cells sorted from blood, taken in a trial of the OX40 agonist ivuxolimab. This CDR3 reads CASSFTASSYEQYF. DNA of the CDR3: TGTGCCAGCAGTTTCACGGCCAGCTCCTACGAGCAGTACTTC.